This TCR beta chain was obtained from a study of shared clonotypes between healthy human individuals. Donors comprised healthy HIV-negative adults lacking recent acute infections or vaccinations. V lost 1 base, J lost 6 bases, and 4 bases stayed unmatched. This CDR3 has 15 amino acids. Germline V gene sequence: CDR1 LNHNV, CDR2 YYDKDF (reference sequence). Here immunoSEQ multiplex PCR was the method, and the copy in TCRdb shows in-frame clones only, minus some. The sample lists some 1 million clones, approximately 72% occurring once. Sequencing used memory CD4+ T cells sorted from blood. Subset in this sample: CD45RA-negative fraction. The gene calls are TRBV15 and TRBJ2-1, with TRBD1 matching over 9 bases. This clonotype was obtained from a man younger than 30 in good health. For the CDR3, the DNA is TGTGCCACCAGCAGAGGGGACAGGGTGAGCAATGAGCAGTTCTTC. Its translation: CATSRGDRVSNEQFF.